The rows below give T cell receptor beta chains drawn from one sample of a study of T cells in Graves' hyperthyroidism and ophthalmopathy. TCRdb fed the multiplex PCR reads into MiXCR, producing one record per CDR3 protein. The sample holds 270,000 or so distinct CDR3 sequences, approximately 16% seen once. The sample consisted of blood. The receptor source for this set is a woman between 50 and 59 years old with Graves' hyperthyroidism that later progressed to Graves' ophthalmopathy. The conserved cysteine and the conserved F or W are not part of the CDR3 here.

TRBJ2-3	TRBV7-3	ASSLGLAGGGVADTQY
TRBJ1-2	TRBV29-1	SVEGKNYGYT
TRBJ2-3	TRBV2	ASRTTSGNPDTQY
TRBJ1-5	TRBV20-1	SARDQGQTSSNQPQH
TRBJ1-1	TRBV6-5	ASKLDRNTEAF
TRBJ2-3	TRBV25-1	ASSEGRGSPRTDTQY
TRBJ2-1	TRBV20-1	SVLPKNNEQF
TRBJ1-3	TRBV28	ASSFASRDLSGNTIY
TRBJ2-1	TRBV4-2	ASSQEDRFDDEQF
TRBJ2-7	TRBV5-1	ASSSDRGAYEQY
TRBJ2-3	TRBV2	ASSRVSRTDTQY
TRBJ2-2	TRBV20-1	SAGTRPGELF
TRBJ2-5	TRBV18	ASSPGSGAPLGETQY
NA	TRBV20-1	SAQGLAGSYNEQY
TRBJ2-1	TRBV18	ASYRLAGGSDEQF
TRBJ2-5	TRBV11-2	ASSLVTGWETQY
TRBJ2-5	TRBV28	ASSSSMDSIQETQY
TRBJ2-1	TRBV6-1	ASSRPSGSSYNEQF
TRBJ2-6	TRBV14	ASSPGPGPGANVLT
TRBJ2-7	TRBV7-8	ASSLGWTQVYEQY
TRBJ1-3	TRBV6-1	ASSSRGAGNTIY
TRBJ2-7	TRBV27	ASSLSEGSEQY
TRBJ1-4	TRBV2	ASSEGRVGSRRTEKLF
TRBJ2-2	TRBV7-9	ASSHNTGELF
TRBJ2-4	TRBV5-1	ASSSPEGQLAKNIQY
TRBJ2-4	TRBV12-3/TRBV12-4	ASRERRGGRYIQY